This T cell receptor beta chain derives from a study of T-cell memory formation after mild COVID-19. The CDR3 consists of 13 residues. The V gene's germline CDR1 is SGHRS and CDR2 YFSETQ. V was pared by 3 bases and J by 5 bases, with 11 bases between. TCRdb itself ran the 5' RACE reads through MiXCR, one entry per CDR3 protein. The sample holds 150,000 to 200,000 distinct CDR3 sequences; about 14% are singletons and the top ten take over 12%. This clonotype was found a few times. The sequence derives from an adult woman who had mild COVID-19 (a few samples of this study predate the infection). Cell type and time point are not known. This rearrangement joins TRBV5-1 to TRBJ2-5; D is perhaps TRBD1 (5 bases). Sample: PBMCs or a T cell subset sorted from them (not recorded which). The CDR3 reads CASSSGLRETQYF. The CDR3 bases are TGCGCCAGCAGCTCAGGGTTGAGGGAGACCCAGTACTTC. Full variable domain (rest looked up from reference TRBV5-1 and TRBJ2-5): KAGVTQTPRYLIKTRGQQVTLSCSPISGHRSVSWYQQTPGQGLQFLFEYFSETQRNKGNFPGRFSGRQFSNSRSEMNVSTLELGDSALYLCASSSGLRETQYFGPGTRLLVL.